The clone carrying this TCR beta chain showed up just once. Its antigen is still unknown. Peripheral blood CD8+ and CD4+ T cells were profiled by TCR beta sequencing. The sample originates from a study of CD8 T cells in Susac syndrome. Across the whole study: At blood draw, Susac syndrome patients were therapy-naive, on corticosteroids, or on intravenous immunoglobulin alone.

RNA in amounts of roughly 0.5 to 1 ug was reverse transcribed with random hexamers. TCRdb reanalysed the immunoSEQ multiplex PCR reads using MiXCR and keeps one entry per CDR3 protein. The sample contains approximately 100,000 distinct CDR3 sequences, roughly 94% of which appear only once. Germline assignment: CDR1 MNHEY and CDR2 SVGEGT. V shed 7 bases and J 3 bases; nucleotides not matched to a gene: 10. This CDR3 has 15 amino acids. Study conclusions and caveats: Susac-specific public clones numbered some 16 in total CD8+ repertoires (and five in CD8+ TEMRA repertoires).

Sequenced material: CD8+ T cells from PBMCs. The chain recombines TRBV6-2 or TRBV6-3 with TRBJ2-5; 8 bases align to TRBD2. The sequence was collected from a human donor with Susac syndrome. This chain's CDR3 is CASNLGGGNKETQYF. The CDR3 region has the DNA TGTGCCAGCAATCTCGGCGGGGGGAATAAAGAGACCCAGTACTTC.